These 14 T cell receptor beta chains originate from one sample sequenced in a study of T cell responses to AZD1222 COVID-19 vaccine. Generated by immunoSEQ multiplex PCR, the TCRdb table keeps only in-frame clones and is missing some. The sample contains about 160,000 clones, 92% of which appear only once. This sample comprised peripheral blood, obtained 28 days after the second AZD1222 dose. All receptors derive from an adult who received the AZD1222 COVID-19 vaccine.

This rearrangement joins TRBV5-4 to TRBJ1-2; the D gene is possibly TRBD1 (5 bases). CDR3 length: 14 residues. Germline CDR1 and CDR2: SGHNT and YYREEE (reference sequence). V was shortened by 0 bases and J by 7 bases, with 13 bases between the two germline ends. The CDR3 here is CASSLVGGSGGYTF. As DNA, the CDR3 is TGTGCCAGCAGCTTGGTCGGGGGTAGTGGTGGCTACACCTTC. Full variable domain (remainder filled in from reference TRBV5-4 and TRBJ1-2): ETGVTQSPTHLIKTRGQQVTLRCSSQSGHNTVSWYQQALGQGPQFIFQYYREEENGRGNFPPRFSGLQFPNYSSELNVNALELDDSALYLCASSLVGGSGGYTFGSGTRLTVV.

The gene calls are TRBV27 and TRBJ1-1, with 9 bases aligning to TRBD1. V was pared by 3 bases and J by 3 bases, with 8 bases of the junction left unmatched. The CDR3 is 16 residues long. From germline, CDR1 is MNHEY and CDR2 SMNVEV (reference sequence). CDR3 bases: TGTGCCAGCAGTTTTCTTCCGACAGGGGGGGACACTGAAGCTTTCTTT. This gives the protein CASSFLPTGGDTEAFF.

The CDR3 is CASKREAGNTIYF. In nucleotides, the CDR3 is TGCGCCAGCAAAAGGGAAGCTGGAAACACCATATATTTT. The chain combines TRBV5-1 with TRBJ1-3; D call uncertain. Trimming cost V 6 bases and J 2 bases, with 9 bases left between them. Germline CDR1 is SGHRS and CDR2 is YFSETQ. The length of the CDR3 is 13 residues.

This rearrangement joins TRBV5-1 to TRBJ2-3, with 11 bases that match TRBD2. This CDR3 is 16 amino acids long. The trim removed 5 bases at V and 5 bases at J, leaving 10 bases unmatched. CDR1 and CDR2 from the germline V gene are SGHRS and YFSETQ. CDR3 loop: CASRPLLAGGVDTQYF. CDR3 nucleotide sequence: TGCGCCAGCAGGCCCCTTTTAGCGGGGGGGGTAGATACGCAGTATTTT. Looking up the rest from reference TRBV5-1 and TRBJ2-3 gives the full variable domain: KAGVTQTPRYLIKTRGQQVTLSCSPISGHRSVSWYQQTPGQGLQFLFEYFSETQRNKGNFPGRFSGRQFSNSRSEMNVSTLELGDSALYLCASRPLLAGGVDTQYFGPGTRLTVL.

V gene TRBV4-1 combines with J gene TRBJ1-2, with unresolved D. V was shortened by 1 base and J by 0 bases, with 12 bases between the two germline ends. The CDR3 consists of 16 residues. Germline V gives CDR1 MGHRA, CDR2 YSYEKL. The CDR3 sequence is CASSQGWSGPNYGYTF. CDR3 sequence (DNA): TGCGCCAGCAGCCAAGGATGGTCCGGGCCTAACTATGGCTACACCTTC.

The V gene is TRBV4-2, the J gene TRBJ1-2, with 7 bases aligning to TRBD1. The CDR3 totals 15 residues. Germline V lookup: CDR1 LGHNA, CDR2 YNFKEQ. The V gene end was trimmed by 0 bases and the J gene end by 5 bases; junction bases not matched to a gene: 6. In DNA, the CDR3 is TGTGCCAGCAGCCAAGATCGGCAGGGGGGTTATGGCTACACCTTC. Amino acids: CASSQDRQGGYGYTF.

The rearrangement uses TRBV10-3 and TRBJ2-7; D perhaps matches TRBD2 (5 bases). This CDR3 spans 14 amino acids. V was trimmed by 0 bases and J by 3 bases, leaving 9 bases between them. Per germline, CDR1 ENHRY and CDR2 SYGVKD. The CDR3 sequence: CAISESGSLYEQYF. Written as DNA, the CDR3 is TGTGCCATCAGTGAGTCAGGGAGCCTCTACGAGCAGTACTTC.

This chain links TRBV5-1 with TRBJ1-5, with 9 bases fitting TRBD1. Per the germline V gene, CDR1 is SGHRS and CDR2 is YFSETQ. J gave up 6 bases and V 4 bases, and 14 bases lay outside the gene matches. The CDR3 length is 17 residues. CDR3 sequence: CASSGAKQGARGQPQHF. CDR3 nucleotide sequence: TGCGCCAGCAGCGGGGCAAAACAGGGGGCGAGAGGTCAGCCCCAGCATTTT.

The CDR3, as DNA: TGTGCCAGCAGCTTGGCCCAGGGGGCGAACAATGAGCAGTTCTTC. Translation gives CASSLAQGANNEQFF. The gene calls are TRBV5-4 and TRBJ2-1; TRBD1 matches at 8 bases. There are 15 residues in the CDR3. Trimming took 0 bases from V and 5 from J; bases not matched to a gene: 4. From germline, CDR1 is SGHNT and CDR2 YYREEE (reference sequence).

The CDR3 coding sequence is TGTGCCAGCAGCCCGGGGGCTAATACGCAGTATTTT. Its translation is CASSPGANTQYF. The chain joins TRBV3-1 (or the pseudogene TRBV3-2) to TRBJ2-3; either TRBD1 or TRBD2 may supply D (6 bases each). This CDR3 contains 12 residues. Germline CDR1 and CDR2: LGHDT and YNNKEL (reference sequence). V was clipped by 4 bases and J by 7 bases, with 9 bases between them.

Worth noting for this clone: Different DNA sequences within this sample yield the same CDR3. The chain links TRBV12-3 or TRBV12-4 to TRBJ1-4; no firm D call. Trimming removed 3 bases at V and 8 bases at J, with 4 bases between. The CDR3 sequence is 11 residues long. CDR3 sequence: CASSFREKLFF. The DNA of the CDR3 is TGTGCCAGCAGTTTCAGGGAAAAACTGTTTTTT.

This rearrangement joins TRBV7-9 to TRBJ2-1, with no clear D. The CDR3 totals 15 residues. From germline, CDR1 is SEHNR and CDR2 FQNEAQ (reference sequence). V was trimmed by 7 bases and J by 1 base, leaving 14 bases between them. CDR3 bases: TGTGCCAGCATCGAGATGGGCGTATCCTACAATGAGCAGTTCTTC. Translated: CASIEMGVSYNEQFF.

The chain is built from TRBV29-1 and TRBJ1-1, with 9 positions matching TRBD1. There are 14 residues in the CDR3. The germline V gene has CDR1 SQVTM and CDR2 ANQGSEA. The V and J ends lost 7 bases and 1 base, in that order; junction bases with no gene match: 7. In DNA form, the CDR3 reads TGCAGCGCCTTCCAGGGACAGGGGAACACTGAAGCTTTCTTT. Encoded protein: CSAFQGQGNTEAFF.

This chain uses TRBV6-5 with TRBJ2-5; D is perhaps TRBD2 (6 bases). The CDR3 extends over 15 amino acids. The germline V gene encodes CDR1 MNHEY and CDR2 SVGAGI. The V end was cut by 5 bases, the J end by 1 base, with 14 bases between. The CDR3 coding sequence is TGTGCCAGCAGTCCAAGCGGGTTTTCCCAAGAGACCCAGTACTTC. It is translated as CASSPSGFSQETQYF.